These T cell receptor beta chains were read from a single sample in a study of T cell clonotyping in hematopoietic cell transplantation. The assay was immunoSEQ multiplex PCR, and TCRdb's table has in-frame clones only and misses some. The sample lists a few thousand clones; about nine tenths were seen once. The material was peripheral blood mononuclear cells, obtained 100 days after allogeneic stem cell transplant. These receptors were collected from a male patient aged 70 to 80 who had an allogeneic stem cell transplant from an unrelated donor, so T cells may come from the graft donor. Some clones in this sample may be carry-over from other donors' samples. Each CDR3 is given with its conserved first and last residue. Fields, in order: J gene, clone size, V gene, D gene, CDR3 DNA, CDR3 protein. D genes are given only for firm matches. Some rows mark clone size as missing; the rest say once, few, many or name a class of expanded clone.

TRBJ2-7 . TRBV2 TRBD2 TGTGCCAGCAGGGGACTAGCGGAGACCTACGAGCAGTACTTC CASRGLAETYEQYF
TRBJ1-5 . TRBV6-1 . TGTGCCAGCAGTGTATTTTTACAGACATATAGCAATCAGCCCCAGCATTTT CASSVFLQTYSNQPQHF
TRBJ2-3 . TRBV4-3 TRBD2 TGCGCCAGCAGCCAAGGACTAGCGGGAGCCCCTTCTAGCACAGATACGCAGTATTTT CASSQGLAGAPSSTDTQYF
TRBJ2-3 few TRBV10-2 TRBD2 TGCGCCAGCAATCTAGCGGGAGTAGATACGCAGTATTTT CASNLAGVDTQYF
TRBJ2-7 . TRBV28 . TGTGCCAGCAGTTTAGCCGGGAGACCTCCCTACGAGCAGTACTTC CASSLAGRPPYEQYF
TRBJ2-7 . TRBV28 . TGTGCCAGCAGTTTAGCTGGGCAGAGACCCTACGAGCAGTACTTC CASSLAGQRPYEQYF
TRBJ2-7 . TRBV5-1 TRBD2 TGCGCCAGCAGCATAGGACTAGCGGGAAGCTACGAGCAGTACTTC CASSIGLAGSYEQYF
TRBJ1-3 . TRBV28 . TGTGCCAGCAGTTCCTTCGTTCTGAGCTCTGGAAACACCATATATTTT CASSSFVLSSGNTIYF
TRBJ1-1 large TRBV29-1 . TGCAGCGCTTGGGGGACTGAAGCTTTCTTT CSAWGTEAFF
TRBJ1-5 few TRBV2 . TGTGCCAGTCAAAGGGATAGCAATCAGCCCCAGCATTTT CASQRDSNQPQHF